This TCR beta chain stems from a study of neurological immune-mediated disorders. As for the study in general: In a group of some 35 multiple sclerosis patients, 31 had the relapsing-remitting type and 3 had the secondary progressive type.

Findings and limits, study-wide: The highest TCR clonal expansion occurred in HTLV-1-associated myelopathy; multiple sclerosis fell below healthy controls. Neither clinical nor MRI features were found to be associated with the multiple sclerosis repertoire cluster.

The germline V and J ends were trimmed by 5 bases and 3 bases, with 11 bases remaining between them. Germline V CDR1 and CDR2: WSHSY, SAAADI. The CDR3 covers 13 residues. Synthesis of cDNA was accomplished via 5'RACE employing 10-nucleotide random UMIs. TCRdb passed the 5' RACE reads through MiXCR, listing each CDR3 protein once. The table records 54,000 or so distinct CDR3 sequences, under 4.5% of them present only once. This clonotype was recorded at least ten times. The antigen is not known. The gene calls are TRBV10-2 and TRBJ2-7, with D maybe TRBD1 (5 bases). The sequence derives from a woman in her 30s with multiple sclerosis. Sequencing was performed on PBMCs. This CDR3 reads CASSHDRNYEQYF. CDR3 sequence (DNA): TGCGCCAGCAGTCACGACAGAAACTACGAGCAGTACTTC.